The clone carrying this T cell receptor (beta chain) was seen a single time. Its specificity is not known. Generated by immunoSEQ multiplex PCR, the TCRdb table keeps only in-frame clones and is missing some. The repertoire holds around 23,000 clones, 90% seen once, with around 7% in the top ten. This entry belongs to a study of T cells in localized non-small cell lung cancer. Findings and limits, study-wide: Tumor showed lower T cell clonality than uninvolved adjacent lung, where it was highest. Overall survival was longer when the density of T cells in the blood was higher.

CDR1 and CDR2 from the germline V gene are KGHSH and LQKENI. The CDR3 covers 17 residues. The J segment lost 1 base and the V segment lost 5 bases, leaving 10 bases of the junction unmatched. The sequences come from peripheral blood, collected before any cancer treatment. The clonotype was recovered from a woman aged 40 to 75 with stage I lung adenocarcinoma. The chain links TRBV18 to TRBJ2-4; 8 nucleotides align to TRBD1. The chain's CDR3 is CASSSDREGRAKNIQYF. For the CDR3, the DNA is TGTGCCAGCTCATCGGACAGGGAAGGGAGGGCCAAAAACATTCAGTACTTC.